These 3 T cell receptor beta chains originate from one sample sequenced in a study of radiotherapy plus CTLA-4 blockade in lung cancer. Sequencing was performed with immunoSEQ multiplex PCR; in TCRdb, only in-frame clones are kept and a portion is missing. The sample lists tens of thousands of clones; approximately 76% were seen once. The sample consisted of peripheral blood, taken from a patient treated with radiotherapy plus ipilimumab. These receptor sequences come from a human donor with non-small cell lung cancer who had stable disease on radiotherapy plus ipilimumab.

The chain couples TRBV2 to TRBJ1-1; D unresolved. The V gene's germline CDR1 is SNHLY and CDR2 FYNNEI. This CDR3 contains 13 residues. Trimming left V 3 bases short and J 1 base short, with 6 bases between. This CDR3 is CASSDRWNTEAFF. CDR3 nucleotides: TGTGCCAGCAGTGACAGGTGGAACACTGAAGCTTTCTTT.

This clone was counted only a few times. The CDR3 nucleotides read TGTGCCAACTTCGACAGGGCTAACTATGGCTACACCTTC. Amino acids: CANFDRANYGYTF. J is TRBJ1-2 and V is TRBV6-5; 7 bases fit TRBD1. Per the germline V gene, CDR1 is MNHEY and CDR2 is SVGAGI. Trimming at V came to 10 bases and at J to 0 bases, leaving 5 bases not matched to a gene. The CDR3 covers 13 residues.

The V gene is TRBV5-5, the J gene TRBJ1-5; D not resolved. Germline assignment: CDR1 SGHKS and CDR2 YYEKEE (reference sequence). Trimming stripped 0 bases from V and 2 bases from J, with 9 bases between. CDR3 length equals 15 residues. CDR3 amino acids: CASSLDSYGNQPQHF. DNA for the CDR3: TGTGCCAGCAGCTTGGACAGTTACGGCAATCAGCCCCAGCATTTT.